The following is a T cell receptor (beta chain) sequence with its context. Its antigen is unidentified. This CDR3 has 17 residues. Per germline, CDR1 SGDLS and CDR2 YYNGEE. The ends were cut back, 4 bases at V and 0 bases at J, with 16 bases in the middle. The source of the sample is a study of blood T cells in healthy people across ages. Study as a whole: About one barcoded beta molecule per two T cells was captured by template switching. Study outcomes and limitations: A greater number of naive CD4+ cells and higher diversity distinguished long-lived donors from aged donors.

For the second PCR, which ran for about 6 to 11 cycles, a sample-barcoded 5' primer and a J-beta primer mix were used. Each sample provided no less than 3 million CDR3-containing paired-end reads. Using its own MiXCR run on the 5' RACE reads, TCRdb lists one record per CDR3 protein. The repertoire holds fewer than 900,000 distinct CDR3 sequences, with 49% as singletons. Russia was home to the donors, healthy Caucasian individuals aged about 6 to 90. The material sequenced was blood. This clonotype was sampled from an older woman in good health. This chain joins TRBV9 and TRBJ2-2; perhaps TRBD2 as D (6 bases). This CDR3 is CASSPTTGAPNTGELFF. As DNA, the CDR3 is TGTGCCAGCAGCCCTACCACGGGAGCTCCGAACACCGGGGAGCTGTTTTTT. Full variable domain (rest looked up from reference TRBV9 and TRBJ2-2): DSGVTQTPKHLITATGQRVTLRCSPRSGDLSVYWYQQSLDQGLQFLIQYYNGEERAKGNILERFSAQQFPDLHSELNLSSLELGDSALYFCASSPTTGAPNTGELFFGEGSRLTVL.